This is a list of T cell receptor beta chains from one sample in a study of T cell responses to AZD1222 COVID-19 vaccine. Only in-frame clones appear in the TCRdb table, and some are missing; sequencing was by immunoSEQ multiplex PCR. The table records 88,000 or so clones, around 90% of them present only once. Sequences were derived from peripheral blood, sampled on day 0 of AZD1222 vaccination. The origin of the receptors is an adult in good health. Both conserved end residues are part of each CDR3. A D gene is named only where the DNA matches it firmly. The listing skips clone size in some rows; elsewhere it reads once, few, many or a size class.

d_call: -
clone_size: -
j_call: TRBJ2-7
v_call: TRBV7-7
cdr3_nt: TGTGCTAGCAGCTTAGAGGCGCAGTACGAGCAGTACTTC
cdr3_aa: CASSLEAQYEQYF

d_call: -
clone_size: -
j_call: TRBJ2-7
v_call: TRBV2
cdr3_nt: TGTGCCAGCAGTCCTGGGACCTCACCCTACGAGCAGTACTTC
cdr3_aa: CASSPGTSPYEQYF

d_call: TRBD1
clone_size: -
j_call: TRBJ1-1
v_call: TRBV18
cdr3_nt: TGTGCCAGCTCACCGACAGGGAGAAACACTGAAGCTTTCTTT
cdr3_aa: CASSPTGRNTEAFF

d_call: -
clone_size: -
j_call: TRBJ2-3
v_call: TRBV7-9
cdr3_nt: TGTGCCAGCACCCTCCGGAGGGCAGATACGCAGTATTTT
cdr3_aa: CASTLRRADTQYF

d_call: -
clone_size: once
j_call: TRBJ1-1
v_call: TRBV30
cdr3_nt: TGTGCCTGGAGTTCTGTCGGTCCGGAAGCTTTCTTT
cdr3_aa: CAWSSVGPEAFF

d_call: TRBD1
clone_size: -
j_call: TRBJ1-1
v_call: TRBV7-9
cdr3_nt: TGTGCCAGCAGCCCGAGAGGACAGGGCGGGATGAACACTGAAGCTTTCTTT
cdr3_aa: CASSPRGQGGMNTEAFF

d_call: TRBD2
clone_size: -
j_call: TRBJ2-1
v_call: TRBV20-1
cdr3_nt: TGCAGTGCTAGTCTAGCGGACCTTTACAATGAGCAGTTCTTC
cdr3_aa: CSASLADLYNEQFF

d_call: -
clone_size: -
j_call: TRBJ2-3
v_call: TRBV7-3
cdr3_nt: TGTGCCAGCAGCTCTACCGGGAACACAGATACGCAGTATTTT
cdr3_aa: CASSSTGNTDTQYF

d_call: TRBD1
clone_size: few
j_call: TRBJ1-5
v_call: TRBV10-2
cdr3_nt: TGCGCCAGCAGTGAGACCGGGACAGGGGCAACTCAGCCCCAGCATTTT
cdr3_aa: CASSETGTGATQPQHF

d_call: -
clone_size: -
j_call: TRBJ2-7
v_call: TRBV30
cdr3_nt: TGTGCCTGGAGATCGGGCTACGAGCAGTACTTC
cdr3_aa: CAWRSGYEQYF

d_call: -
clone_size: few
j_call: TRBJ1-2
v_call: TRBV6-2/TRBV6-3
cdr3_nt: TGTGCCAGCAGTTGGGCAGGGGTCGACTATGGCTACACCTTC
cdr3_aa: CASSWAGVDYGYTF

d_call: -
clone_size: -
j_call: TRBJ2-3
v_call: TRBV5-4
cdr3_nt: TGTGCCAGCAGCTTGGGTAGCACAGATACGCAGTATTTT
cdr3_aa: CASSLGSTDTQYF

d_call: -
clone_size: -
j_call: TRBJ2-1
v_call: TRBV4-3
cdr3_nt: TGCGCCAGCAGCCAAGATTACGCCTACAATGAGCAGTTCTTC
cdr3_aa: CASSQDYAYNEQFF

d_call: TRBD1
clone_size: -
j_call: TRBJ1-4
v_call: TRBV19
cdr3_nt: TGTGCCAGTAGCTATCACCCGAACAGGGGGTTGAGGGAAAAACTGTTTTTT
cdr3_aa: CASSYHPNRGLREKLFF

d_call: -
clone_size: -
j_call: TRBJ2-1
v_call: TRBV7-6
cdr3_nt: TGTGCCAGCAGCTTATTCCATAGGGACAATGAGCAGTTCTTC
cdr3_aa: CASSLFHRDNEQFF

d_call: -
clone_size: -
j_call: TRBJ2-7
v_call: TRBV4-3
cdr3_nt: TGCGCCAGCAGCTTACACCGGGGGCCAAACGAGCAGTACTTC
cdr3_aa: CASSLHRGPNEQYF

d_call: TRBD2
clone_size: -
j_call: TRBJ2-1
v_call: TRBV27
cdr3_nt: TGTGCCAGCAGTGTCCGACTAGCGGGGGCATACAATGAGCAGTTCTTC
cdr3_aa: CASSVRLAGAYNEQFF